These T cell receptor beta chains were read from a single sample in a study of radiotherapy plus CTLA-4 blockade in lung cancer. The protocol was immunoSEQ multiplex PCR, while the TCRdb copy is restricted to in-frame clones and leaves out a portion. This table holds some 100,000 clones, roughly 80% found once. Sequencing used peripheral blood, obtained from a patient treated with radiotherapy plus ipilimumab. The receptors originated from a human donor with non-small cell lung cancer who had a partial response to radiotherapy plus ipilimumab. CDR3s include the opening cysteine and the closing phenylalanine or tryptophan. D genes are given only for firm matches. Size is stated for part of the rows, as once, few or many counts, or as a class when the clone is expanded.

TRBV11-2	-	TRBJ2-1	-	CASSQYNEQFF	TGTGCCAGCAGCCAATACAATGAGCAGTTCTTC
TRBV5-4	TRBD1	TRBJ2-1	-	CASSRTGSNEQFF	TGTGCCAGCAGTCGGACAGGGTCCAATGAGCAGTTCTTC
TRBV19	TRBD1	TRBJ2-2	-	CASETGDTNTGELFF	TGTGCCAGTGAGACAGGGGACACGAACACCGGGGAGCTGTTTTTT
TRBV7-6	-	TRBJ2-1	-	CASSPGPDGEQFF	TGTGCCAGCAGCCCTGGGCCCGACGGCGAGCAGTTCTTC
TRBV9	-	TRBJ1-1	-	CASSGQSMNTEAFF	TGTGCCAGCAGCGGACAGTCAATGAACACTGAAGCTTTCTTT
TRBV6-9	TRBD1	TRBJ1-3	few	CASRNPKTGVEGNTIYF	TGTGCCAGCAGGAACCCAAAGACAGGGGTGGAAGGAAACACCATATATTTT
TRBV19	TRBD2	TRBJ2-6	once	CASSGTSAGANVLTF	TGTGCCAGCTCCGGGACTAGCGCTGGGGCCAACGTCCTGACTTTC
TRBV30	-	TRBJ1-1	-	CAWSGGVNTEAFF	TGTGCCTGGAGCGGAGGGGTGAACACTGAAGCTTTCTTT
TRBV28	-	TRBJ2-1	-	CASSYQIAGARGEQFF	TGTGCCAGCAGCTACCAGATAGCGGGCGCCAGGGGTGAGCAGTTCTTC
TRBV28	TRBD2	TRBJ2-7	-	CASSSGTSGSWNEQYF	TGTGCCAGCAGCTCCGGGACTAGCGGGAGTTGGAACGAGCAGTACTTC
TRBV30	TRBD1	TRBJ1-3	-	CAWSRRQGFSGNTIYF	TGTGCCTGGAGTCGAAGACAGGGGTTTTCTGGAAACACCATATATTTT
TRBV12-5	-	TRBJ2-3	-	CASGLVRGSSTDTQYF	TGTGCTAGTGGTTTGGTAAGGGGAAGTAGCACAGATACGCAGTATTTT
TRBV6-1	TRBD1	TRBJ1-2	-	CASSITRDRGSGYTF	TGTGCCAGCAGTATTACGCGGGACAGGGGTTCTGGCTACACCTTC
TRBV5-1	TRBD2	TRBJ2-3	-	CASSFIGRGTDTQYF	TGCGCCAGCAGCTTCATCGGGAGGGGCACAGATACGCAGTATTTT
TRBV29-1	TRBD1	TRBJ2-5	few	CSHDRGQGTQYF	TGCAGCCACGACAGGGGGCAAGGGACCCAGTACTTC
TRBV19	-	TRBJ2-2	-	CASSTHQPTGTNTGELFF	TGTGCCAGTAGTACTCACCAGCCAACAGGGACGAACACCGGGGAGCTGTTTTTT
TRBV6-1	-	TRBJ1-2	-	CATLPDRVYGYTF	TGTGCCACCCTGCCGGACAGAGTGTATGGCTACACCTTC
TRBV28	-	TRBJ1-5	-	CASKEGSQPQHF	TGTGCCAGCAAAGAGGGCTCTCAGCCCCAGCATTTT
TRBV28	-	TRBJ2-3	-	CASSPVPTGRTDTQYF	TGTGCCAGCAGCCCCGTCCCCACAGGCCGCACAGATACGCAGTATTTT